The source of this T cell receptor (beta chain) is a study of human CD8 memory T cell subsets. Study-wide results and limits: Stem-like memory and precursor exhausted T cells had similarly high diversity, unlike effector memory cells.

Magnetic separation of the negative type served to enrich total CD8+ T cells. The authors drew RNA from duplicate vials of fewer than 180,000 sorted CD8+ T cells per subset. By UMI-labeled 5' RACE, the TCR beta libraries were made. TCRdb re-called the 5' RACE reads; one entry per CDR3 protein, DNA not given. The repertoire table contains 5,500 to 7,000 distinct CDR3 sequences. As to this clonotype: Its antigen is not identified.

This CDR3 is built from 15 residues. Germline V lookup: CDR1 SGHDT, CDR2 YYEEEE. This sequence originates from a human donor in good health. The sequencing input was CD8+ effector memory T cells (TEM) sorted from PBMCs. Stated subset: effector memory CD8 T cells, CCR7- CD45RO+ CD95+. The chain couples TRBV5-6 to TRBJ2-7; TCRdb indicates TRBD1, and absent DNA this call remains unverified. The CDR3 here is CASSLPGRSSYEQYF.